The 18 T cell receptor beta chains given below trace back to one sample, sequenced in a study of cytomegalovirus exposure and HLA in healthy donors. The method was immunoSEQ multiplex PCR; TCRdb's version includes in-frame clones alone and lacks a portion of them. The sample consists of about 98,000 clones, about 90% of them appearing once. Sequencing used PBMCs. These receptors came from a young man in good health and CMV-seropositive.

Turning to this clone: The same CDR3 also results from other DNA sequences found in this sample. Here the CDR3 reads CASSPTGGSQPQHF. The CDR3 bases are TGTGCCAGTAGTCCGACAGGGGGAAGTCAGCCCCAGCATTTT. The chain couples TRBV19 to TRBJ1-5; 9 bases are shared with TRBD1. The CDR3 totals 14 residues. The germline V gene encodes CDR1 LNHDA and CDR2 SQIVND (reference sequence). Trimming cost V 5 bases and J 6 bases; bases outside gene matches: 5. The variable domain in full, with the rest retrieved from reference TRBV19 and TRBJ1-5, is DGGITQSPKYLFRKEGQNVTLSCEQNLNHDAMYWYRQDPGQGLRLIYYSQIVNDFQKGDIAEGYSVSREKKESFPLTVTSAQKNPTAFYLCASSPTGGSQPQHFGDGTRLSIL.

The V gene is TRBV15, the J gene TRBJ2-7; 10 bases map to TRBD1. V was pared by 4 bases and J by 4 bases, with 4 bases of the junction left unmatched. Germline loops: CDR1 LNHNV, CDR2 YYDKDF (reference sequence). This CDR3 comprises 14 residues. The CDR3, as DNA: TGTGCCACCAGCAAAAGGGACAGGGGTTACGAGCAGTACTTC. Protein: CATSKRDRGYEQYF.

The chain employs TRBV25-1 and TRBJ2-5; TRBD1 matches at 7 bases. Judging by the DNA end, TRBJ2-7 fits better; the J call may be wrong. Germline CDR1 and CDR2: MGHDK and SYGVNS. The CDR3 runs to 15 residues. In nucleotides, the CDR3 is TGTGCCAGCAGTAATCCGGGACAGTTCTCCTACGAGCAGTACTTC. This gives the protein CASSNPGQFSYEQYF.

This chain joins TRBV4-1 and TRBJ1-2; 8 positions match TRBD1. V gave up 4 bases and J gave up 4 bases; unmatched junction bases: 5. The CDR3 extends over 14 amino acids. Per germline, CDR1 MGHRA and CDR2 YSYEKL. CDR3 DNA sequence: TGCGCCAGCAGCCCAGACAGGGGAAGCTATGGCTACACCTTC. It encodes CASSPDRGSYGYTF.

V usage is TRBV6-5 and J usage is TRBJ1-1; D ambiguous. Germline CDR1 and CDR2: MNHEY and SVGAGI. Deletions cut 5 bases from V and 4 bases from J, with 8 bases between. The CDR3 extends over 12 amino acids. The CDR3 bases are TGTGCCAGCAGTCGTAGCGGCACTGAAGCTTTCTTT. Amino acid sequence: CASSRSGTEAFF.

This rearrangement joins TRBV27 to TRBJ2-1; TRBD2 matches at 11 bases. CDR3 length: 20 amino acids. The V segment lost 2 bases and the J segment 3 bases; nucleotides outside the gene matches: 15. Germline V CDR1 and CDR2: MNHEY, SMNVEV (reference sequence). CDR3 amino acids: CASSLKISGRVGLDYNEQFF. The DNA of the CDR3 is TGTGCCAGCAGTTTAAAAATTAGCGGGAGGGTTGGTTTAGACTACAATGAGCAGTTCTTC.

This clone was seen a single time. J is TRBJ1-6 and V is TRBV18; D may be TRBD1 (6 bases). Per germline, CDR1 KGHSH and CDR2 LQKENI. CDR3 size: 16 residues. V shed 3 bases and J shed 5 bases, with 14 bases lying between them. The CDR3 here is CASSPYSRGDNSPLHF. CDR3 DNA: TGTGCCAGCTCACCCTACTCCAGGGGAGATAATTCACCCCTCCACTTT. Variable domain in full (rest from reference TRBV18 and TRBJ1-6): NAGVMQNPRHLVRRRGQEARLRCSPMKGHSHVYWYRQLPEEGLKFMVYLQKENIIDESGMPKERFSAEFPKEGPSILRIQQVVRGDSAAYFCASSPYSRGDNSPLHFGNGTRLTVT.

CDR3 sequence: CASSGRTGLGAGNTIYF. The CDR3 DNA follows: TGTGCCAGCAGCGGCCGGACAGGGCTAGGGGCGGGAAACACCATATATTTT. This chain links TRBV9 with TRBJ1-3; 8 bases are a match to TRBD1. CDR3 length: 17 residues. Germline trimming cut 3 bases from V and 4 bases from J; bases unmatched to any gene: 12. In germline, CDR1 is SGDLS, CDR2 YYNGEE.

The V gene is TRBV5-1, the J gene TRBJ2-5; 9 bases agree with TRBD2. Germline trimming cut 1 base from V and 2 bases from J; bases unmatched to any gene: 3. From germline, CDR1 is SGHRS and CDR2 YFSETQ. CDR3 size: 15 residues. CDR3 sequence (DNA): TGCGCCAGCAGCTTGCGCCTAGCGGGACAAGAGACCCAGTACTTC. Amino acids: CASSLRLAGQETQYF.

CDR3 in DNA: TGTGCCAGCAGCTTAAGGAGCGAACAAGAGACCCAGTACTTC. Amino acid sequence: CASSLRSEQETQYF. This chain links TRBV7-6 with TRBJ2-5; D uncertain. Germline V lookup: CDR1 SGHVS, CDR2 FNYEAQ. Trimming took off 2 bases at V and 2 bases at J, with 9 bases between the two ends. The CDR3 runs to 14 residues.

V is TRBV4-3 and J is TRBJ2-2; 8 bases fit TRBD1. From germline, CDR1 is LGHNA and CDR2 YSLEER. This CDR3 is built from 15 residues. The ends lost 4 bases at V and 2 bases at J; junction bases unmatched: 3. The CDR3 nucleotides read TGCGCCAGCAGCCTGACAGGGGCCAACACCGGGGAGCTGTTTTTT. It codes for CASSLTGANTGELFF.

The chain employs TRBV4-3 and TRBJ2-7, with 11 bases fitting TRBD2. CDR1 LGHNA and CDR2 YSLEER come from the germline V gene. This CDR3 is built from 17 residues. The junction had 10 bases not matched to a gene; V was cut back by 0 bases and J by 6 bases. This CDR3 is CASSQEVTSGSSGEQYF. CDR3 nucleotide sequence: TGCGCCAGCAGCCAAGAAGTCACTAGCGGGAGTTCAGGCGAGCAGTACTTC.

For the CDR3, the DNA is TGTGCCAGCAGCCGGACAGGGGGGACTCAAGAGACCCAGTACTTC. This codes for CASSRTGGTQETQYF. The V call is TRBV7-3, the J call TRBJ2-5, with TRBD1 matching 10 bases. Per the germline V gene, CDR1 is SGHTA and CDR2 is FQGTGA. V was clipped by 5 bases and J by 2 bases; unmatched bases: 5. The CDR3 is 15 residues long.

The genes are TRBV1 and TRBJ2-2; the table's D call, TRBD2, was not checked against the DNA. TRBV1 is labeled a pseudogene. This CDR3 is built from 15 residues. This CDR3 reads CTSSPGGGGAGELFF. CDR3 sequence (DNA): TGCACCAGCAGCCCGGGGGGGGGAGGAGCCGGGGAGCTGTTTTTT.

The chain combines TRBV7-9 with TRBJ1-1; TRBD1 matches at 7 bases. The germline V gene has CDR1 SEHNR and CDR2 FQNEAQ (reference sequence). With V trimmed by 1 base and J by 8 bases, 4 bases remained unmatched. This CDR3 comprises 13 residues. CDR3 residues: CASSLDPGQEAFF. CDR3 coding DNA: TGTGCCAGCAGCTTAGATCCGGGACAGGAAGCTTTCTTT.

The chain is built from TRBV11-2 and TRBJ2-6; 8 positions agree with TRBD1. The CDR3 is made up of 17 amino acids. Germline CDR1 reads SGHAT; CDR2 reads FQNNGV. V trimming: 5 bases; J trimming: 0 bases; junction bases outside the gene matches: 6. CDR3 amino acids: CASSPNTGGSGANVLTF. CDR3 in DNA: TGTGCCAGCAGCCCGAATACAGGGGGCTCTGGGGCCAACGTCCTGACTTTC.

The V gene is TRBV2, the J gene TRBJ2-2; unclear D gene. CDR3 length: 15 residues. V lost 4 bases and J lost 4, with 13 bases in between. CDR1 is SNHLY, CDR2 FYNNEI, per germline. As DNA, the CDR3 is TGTGCCAGCAGTGCCGCGGTCGCTTTCACCGGGGAGCTGTTTTTT. Protein product: CASSAAVAFTGELFF.

This sequence joins TRBV7-2 and TRBJ1-5; 8 nucleotides agree with TRBD1. Germline V gene sequence: CDR1 SGHTA, CDR2 FQGNSA. The ends lost 0 bases at V and 6 bases at J; junction bases unmatched: 7. The CDR3 totals 16 residues. The CDR3 here is CASSLAWTGLSQPQHF. CDR3 coding DNA: TGTGCCAGCAGCTTAGCCTGGACAGGGTTGAGTCAGCCCCAGCATTTT.